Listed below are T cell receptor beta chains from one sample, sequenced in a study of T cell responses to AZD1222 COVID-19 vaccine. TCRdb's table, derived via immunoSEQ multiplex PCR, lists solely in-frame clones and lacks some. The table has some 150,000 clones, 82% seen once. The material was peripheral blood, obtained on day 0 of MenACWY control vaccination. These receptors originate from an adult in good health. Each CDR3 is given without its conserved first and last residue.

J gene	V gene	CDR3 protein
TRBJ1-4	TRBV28	ASTDPAREKLF
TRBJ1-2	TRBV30	AWSPPGTAAALYGYT
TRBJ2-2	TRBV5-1	ASSRQGWGGELF
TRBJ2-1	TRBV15	ATSRDPSGAHNEQF
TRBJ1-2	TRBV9	ASSSRDREGNGYT
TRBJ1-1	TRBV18	ASSPERDSNTEAF
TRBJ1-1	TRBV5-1	ASSPRMGTEAF
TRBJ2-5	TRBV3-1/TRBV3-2	ASSHGLASGGDTQY
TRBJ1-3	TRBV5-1	ASSLGADISGNTIY
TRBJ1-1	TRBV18	ASSRDRSNTEAF
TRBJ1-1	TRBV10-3	AISDTHRGFTEAF
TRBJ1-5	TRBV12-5	ASGLSYSGRGDQPQH
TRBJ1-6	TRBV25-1	ASSRDSWSPLH
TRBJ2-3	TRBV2	ASRPGHPPDTQY
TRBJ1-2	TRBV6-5	ASSSYEWNYGYT
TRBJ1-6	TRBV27	ASTPSPAPAGSPLH
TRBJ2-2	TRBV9	ASSAGHLTGELF
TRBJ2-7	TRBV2	ASSEASEGYYEQY
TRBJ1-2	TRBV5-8	ASSRDGFYGYT
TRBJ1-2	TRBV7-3	ASSLQGGYGYT
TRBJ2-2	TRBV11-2	ASSLPGQGNTGELF
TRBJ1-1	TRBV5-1	ASSLQENTEAF
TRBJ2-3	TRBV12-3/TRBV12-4	ASSTGDTDTQY
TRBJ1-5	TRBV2	ASSRDRGIQPQH
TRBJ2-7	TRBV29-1	SVIRQGSDEQY
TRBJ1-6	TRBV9	ASSETVTNSPLH
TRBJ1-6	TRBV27	ASTLGFGTGSPLH
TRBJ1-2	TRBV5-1	ASSLNRILDYGYT
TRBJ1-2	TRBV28	ASSLSTGDYGYT
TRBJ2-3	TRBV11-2	ASSLERGSTDTQY
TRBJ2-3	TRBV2	ASSRQGLRDTQY
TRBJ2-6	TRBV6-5	ASRSTGAQANVLT
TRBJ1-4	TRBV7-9	ASSPPSGLNEKLF
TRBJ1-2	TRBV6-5	ASRPGQGHYGYT
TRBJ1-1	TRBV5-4	ASSLAGGGRLEAF
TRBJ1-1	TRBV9	ASSVDTKREAF
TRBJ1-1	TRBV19	ASIKGLPHTEAF
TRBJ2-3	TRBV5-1	ASSLASVPSDTQY
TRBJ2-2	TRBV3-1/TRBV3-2	ASGDRARSGELF
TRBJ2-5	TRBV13	ASSLGERETQY
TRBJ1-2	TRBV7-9	ASSWDSNYGYT
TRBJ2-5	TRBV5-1	ASSLPGRETQY
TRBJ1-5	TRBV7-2	ASSPTGLLNQPQH
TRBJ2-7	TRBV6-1	ASSDGNRERGYEQY
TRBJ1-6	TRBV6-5	ASSYSGGRSPLH
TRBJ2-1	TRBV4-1	ASSQRSSGGGNEQF
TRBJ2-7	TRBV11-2	ASSLDRTRTYEQY
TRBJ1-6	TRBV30	AWSPGPPLH
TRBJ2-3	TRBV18	ASSPMGGTSTDTQY
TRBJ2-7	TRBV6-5	ASSYSGQGGHEQY
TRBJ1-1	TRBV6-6	ASSRDRNTEAF
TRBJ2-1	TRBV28	ATNLPQGANNEQF
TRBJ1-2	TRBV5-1	ASSLGRGYGYT
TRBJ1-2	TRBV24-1	ATSDGGQGDYGYT
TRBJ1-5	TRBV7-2	ASSSQGNQPQH
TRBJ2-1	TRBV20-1	SASTGGSYNEQF